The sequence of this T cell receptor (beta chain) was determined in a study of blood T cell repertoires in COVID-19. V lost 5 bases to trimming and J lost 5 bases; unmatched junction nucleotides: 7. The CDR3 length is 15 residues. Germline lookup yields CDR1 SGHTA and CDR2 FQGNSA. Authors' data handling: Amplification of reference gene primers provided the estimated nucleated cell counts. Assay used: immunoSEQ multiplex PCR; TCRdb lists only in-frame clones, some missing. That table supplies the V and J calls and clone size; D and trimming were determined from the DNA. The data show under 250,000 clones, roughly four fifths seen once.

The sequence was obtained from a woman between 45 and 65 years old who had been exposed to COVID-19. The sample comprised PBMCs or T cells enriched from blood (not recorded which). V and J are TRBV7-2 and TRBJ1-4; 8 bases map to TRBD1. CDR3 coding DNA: TGTGCCAGCAGCACCGATCGGACAGGGAATGAAAAACTGTTTTTT. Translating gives CASSTDRTGNEKLFF.